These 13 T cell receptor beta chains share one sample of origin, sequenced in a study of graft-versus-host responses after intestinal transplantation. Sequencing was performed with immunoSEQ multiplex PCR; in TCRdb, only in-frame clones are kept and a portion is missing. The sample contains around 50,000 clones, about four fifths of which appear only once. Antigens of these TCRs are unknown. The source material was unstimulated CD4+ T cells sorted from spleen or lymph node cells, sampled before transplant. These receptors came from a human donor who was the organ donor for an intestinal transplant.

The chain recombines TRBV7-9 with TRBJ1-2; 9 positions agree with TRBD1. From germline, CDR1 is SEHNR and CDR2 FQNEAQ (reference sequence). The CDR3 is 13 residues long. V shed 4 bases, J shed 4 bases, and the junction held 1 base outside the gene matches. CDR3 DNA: TGTGCCAGCAGCTCGGGACAGGGCTATGGCTACACCTTC. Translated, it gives CASSSGQGYGYTF.

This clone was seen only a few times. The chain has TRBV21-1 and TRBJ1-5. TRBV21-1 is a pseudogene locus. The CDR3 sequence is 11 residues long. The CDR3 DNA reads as TGCCGGGGGGACGGGAGTCAGCCCCAGCATTTT. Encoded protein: CRGDGSQPQHF.

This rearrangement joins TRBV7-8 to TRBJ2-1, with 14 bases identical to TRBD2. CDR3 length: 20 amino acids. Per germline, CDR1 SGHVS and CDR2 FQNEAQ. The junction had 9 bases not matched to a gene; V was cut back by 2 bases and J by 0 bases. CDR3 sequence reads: CASSLRFRTSGGFSYNEQFF. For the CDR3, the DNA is TGTGCCAGCAGCTTACGGTTTAGGACTAGCGGGGGGTTCTCCTACAATGAGCAGTTCTTC.

Written as DNA, the CDR3 is TGTGCCAGCAGTTTCCAAATGAACACTGAAGCTTTCTTT. This gives the protein CASSFQMNTEAFF. The V gene is TRBV6-5, the J gene TRBJ1-1; the D is unclear. The CDR3 loop spans 13 amino acids. The ends were cut back, 4 bases at V and 0 bases at J, with 6 bases in the middle. Per germline, CDR1 MNHEY and CDR2 SVGAGI.

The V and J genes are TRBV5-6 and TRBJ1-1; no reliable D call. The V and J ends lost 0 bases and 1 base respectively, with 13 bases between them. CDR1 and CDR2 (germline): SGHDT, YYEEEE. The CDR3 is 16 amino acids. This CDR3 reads CASSLEYNSKNTEAFF. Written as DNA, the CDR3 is TGTGCCAGCAGCTTGGAATATAACAGTAAGAACACTGAAGCTTTCTTT.

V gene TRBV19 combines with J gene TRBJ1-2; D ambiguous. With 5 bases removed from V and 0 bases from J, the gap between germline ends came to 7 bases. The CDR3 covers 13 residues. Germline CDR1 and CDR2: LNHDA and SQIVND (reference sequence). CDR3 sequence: CASSAHSNYGYTF. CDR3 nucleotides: TGTGCCAGTAGTGCCCATTCTAACTATGGCTACACCTTC.

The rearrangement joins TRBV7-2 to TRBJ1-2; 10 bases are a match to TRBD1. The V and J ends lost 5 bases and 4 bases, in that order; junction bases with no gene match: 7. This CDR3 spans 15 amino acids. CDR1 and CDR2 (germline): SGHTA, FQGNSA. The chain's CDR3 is CASSPVGTGVYGYTF. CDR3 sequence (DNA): TGTGCCAGCAGCCCGGTAGGGACAGGGGTCTATGGCTACACCTTC.

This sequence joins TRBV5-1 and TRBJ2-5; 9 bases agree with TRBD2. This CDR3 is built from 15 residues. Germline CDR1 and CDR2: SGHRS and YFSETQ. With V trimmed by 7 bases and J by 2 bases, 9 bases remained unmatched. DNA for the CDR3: TGCGCCAGCCTGCGGGGGGGCCCCCGTCAAGAGACCCAGTACTTC. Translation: CASLRGGPRQETQYF.

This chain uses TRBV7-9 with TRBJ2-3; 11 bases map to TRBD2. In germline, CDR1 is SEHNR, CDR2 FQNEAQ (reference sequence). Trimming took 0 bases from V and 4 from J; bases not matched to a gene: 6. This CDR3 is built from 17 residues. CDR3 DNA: TGTGCCAGCAGCTTAGCGCCTATACTAGCGGGAGCAGATACGCAGTATTTT. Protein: CASSLAPILAGADTQYF.

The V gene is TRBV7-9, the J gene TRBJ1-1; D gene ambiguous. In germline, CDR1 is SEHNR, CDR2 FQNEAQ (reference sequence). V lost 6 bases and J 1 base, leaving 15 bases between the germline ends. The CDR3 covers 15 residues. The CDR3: CASRPPRDGNTEAFF. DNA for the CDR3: TGTGCCAGCAGACCGCCTAGGGATGGGAACACTGAAGCTTTCTTT. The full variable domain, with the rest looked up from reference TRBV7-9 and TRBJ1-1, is DTGVSQNPRHKITKRGQNVTFRCDPISEHNRLYWYRQTLGQGPEFLTYFQNEAQLEKSRLLSDRFSAERPKGSFSTLEIQRTEQGDSAMYLCASRPPRDGNTEAFFGQGTRLTVV.

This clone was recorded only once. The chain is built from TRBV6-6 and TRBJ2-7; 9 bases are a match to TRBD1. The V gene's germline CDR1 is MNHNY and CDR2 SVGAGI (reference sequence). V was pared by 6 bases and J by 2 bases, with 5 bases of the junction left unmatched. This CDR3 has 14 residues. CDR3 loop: CASRGTGLPYEQYF. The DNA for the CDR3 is TGTGCCAGCAGGGGGACAGGGTTGCCCTACGAGCAGTACTTC.

The CDR3 DNA is TGTGCCAGCAGTTACTCTAGACAGGGAGGCTACTACGAGCAGTACTTC. It encodes CASSYSRQGGYYEQYF. J is TRBJ2-7 and V is TRBV6-5; the D gene is possibly TRBD1 (7 bases). The CDR3 has 16 residues. In germline, CDR1 is MNHEY, CDR2 SVGAGI. V lost 0 bases and J lost 3, with 15 bases in between.

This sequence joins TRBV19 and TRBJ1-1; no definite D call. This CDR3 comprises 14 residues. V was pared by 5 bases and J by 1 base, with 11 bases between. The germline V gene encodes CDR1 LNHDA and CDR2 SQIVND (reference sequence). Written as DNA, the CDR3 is TGTGCCAGTAGTTATGGGATGGGGAACACTGAAGCTTTCTTT. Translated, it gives CASSYGMGNTEAFF.